The 22 T cell receptor beta chains presented below share a single source sample, sequenced in a study of cytomegalovirus exposure and HLA in healthy donors. Researchers ran the PCR with 60 Vbeta and 13 Jbeta primers. The table came from immunoSEQ multiplex PCR; TCRdb's copy has only in-frame clones and leaves some out. The data hold around 130,000 clones, with roughly 70% observed a single time. The sequencing sample was made of PBMCs. Receptor source: a woman in her 40s in good health and CMV-seropositive.

V is TRBV2 and J is TRBJ2-5, with D possibly TRBD1 on 5 matching bases. This CDR3 contains 17 residues. V was clipped by 2 bases and J by 1 base, with 17 bases between them. The germline V gene encodes CDR1 SNHLY and CDR2 FYNNEI. The CDR3 DNA follows: TGTGCCAGCAGTGAAAGAGAATACAGGAGTATCCAAGAGACCCAGTACTTC. Its translation is CASSEREYRSIQETQYF.

The chain recombines TRBV5-6 with TRBJ1-5; D remains unclear. V lost 0 bases and J 4 bases, leaving 5 bases between the germline ends. The CDR3 spans 13 residues. Germline V gene lookup returns CDR1 SGHDT and CDR2 YYEEEE. CDR3 bases: TGTGCCAGCAGCTTGGGGAGGAATCAGCCCCAGCATTTT. As protein: CASSLGRNQPQHF.

This chain joins TRBV4-3 and TRBJ2-6; TRBD2 matches 15 bases. Per the germline V gene, CDR1 is LGHNA and CDR2 is YSLEER. The CDR3 runs to 21 residues. J lost 3 bases, V lost 4 bases, and 13 bases had no gene match. In nucleotides, the CDR3 is TGCGCCAGCAGCCCGCCACCCGGGACTAGCGGGGGGTCTGTTGGGGCCAACGTCCTGACTTTC. It is translated as CASSPPPGTSGGSVGANVLTF.

The genes are TRBV28 and TRBJ2-2; 8 bases align to TRBD1. The trim removed 5 bases at V and 6 bases at J, leaving 5 bases unmatched. Germline CDR1 MDHEN, CDR2 SYDVKM. There are 14 residues in the CDR3. CDR3 protein: CASSPGQEAGELFF. As DNA, the CDR3 is TGTGCCAGCAGTCCGGGACAGGAGGCCGGGGAGCTGTTTTTT.

This clone showed up just once. V gene TRBV5-1 combines with J gene TRBJ2-7, with 12 bases lining up with TRBD1. Germline V gene lookup returns CDR1 SGHRS and CDR2 YFSETQ. The trim removed 3 bases at V and 13 bases at J, leaving 8 bases unmatched. CDR3 length: 13 amino acids. This CDR3 is CASSSGQGAILYF. The DNA for the CDR3 is TGCGCCAGCAGCTCGGGACAGGGGGCAATACTCTACTTC.

The CDR3 sequence: CASRLPTGQGTDTQYF. The CDR3 DNA reads TGCGCCAGCAGACTTCCTACGGGACAGGGGACAGATACGCAGTATTTT. The chain has TRBV5-1 and TRBJ2-3; 10 bases map to TRBD1. Trimming removed 5 bases from V and 3 bases from J; junction bases left unmatched: 9. The CDR3 extends over 16 amino acids. Germline assignment: CDR1 SGHRS and CDR2 YFSETQ.

Only a few counts were recorded for this clone. CDR3 sequence (DNA): TGCGCCAGCAGCCAAATAATTACAGGGGGCGTAATCTATGAGCAGTTCTTC. It yields the protein CASSQIITGGVIYEQFF. The chain carries TRBV4-3 and TRBJ2-1; 9 bases are shared with TRBD1. Germline V lookup: CDR1 LGHNA, CDR2 YSLEER. This CDR3 is built from 17 residues. V dropped 2 bases and J dropped 8; count of bases not matched to a gene: 13.

The chain has TRBV2 and TRBJ2-5; 12 nucleotides agree with TRBD2. Losses at the gene ends were 6 bases for V and 5 bases for J; bases not matched to a gene: 10. Germline assignment: CDR1 SNHLY and CDR2 FYNNEI. This CDR3 spans 16 amino acids. The CDR3 sequence: CASRGTSGGFGETQYF. CDR3 DNA sequence: TGTGCCAGCAGGGGTACTAGCGGGGGGTTTGGGGAGACCCAGTACTTC.

The CDR3 nucleotides are TGTGCCGGGCGTTCGGGACACTCCTACGAGCAGTACTTC. Translated, it gives CAGRSGHSYEQYF. The chain is built from TRBV6-1 and TRBJ2-7; D is possibly TRBD1 (6 bases). The CDR3 loop spans 13 amino acids. CDR1 and CDR2 from the germline V gene are MNHNS and SASEGT. Trimming took off 11 bases at V and 0 bases at J, with 14 bases between the two ends.

The V gene is TRBV5-1, the J gene TRBJ2-1; 12 bases agree with TRBD2. This CDR3 region has 15 residues. Trimming at V came to 4 bases and at J to 8 bases, leaving 7 bases not matched to a gene. Germline values: CDR1 SGHRS, CDR2 YFSETQ. The CDR3 coding sequence is TGCGCCAGCAGCGACTGGACTAGCGGGATCTATGAGCAGTTCTTC. Translation gives CASSDWTSGIYEQFF. The full variable domain, rest sourced from reference TRBV5-1 and TRBJ2-1, is KAGVTQTPRYLIKTRGQQVTLSCSPISGHRSVSWYQQTPGQGLQFLFEYFSETQRNKGNFPGRFSGRQFSNSRSEMNVSTLELGDSALYLCASSDWTSGIYEQFFGPGTRLTVL.

The V gene is TRBV6-6, the J gene TRBJ2-7; possible D gene TRBD2, 8 bases. Germline V gene lookup returns CDR1 MNHNY and CDR2 SVGAGI (reference sequence). This CDR3 has 15 residues. Trimming left V 6 bases short and J 7 bases short, with 22 bases between. The CDR3 here is CASSEGAAGGGEQYF. The CDR3 nucleotides read TGTGCCAGCAGCGAGGGGGCGGCGGGGGGTGGAGAGCAGTACTTC.

The chain couples TRBV28 to TRBJ1-2; D is perhaps TRBD1 (5 bases). The CDR3 has 13 residues. V was trimmed by 5 bases and J by 6 bases, leaving 13 bases between them. Germline CDR1 MDHEN, CDR2 SYDVKM. The CDR3 protein is CASSPSRANGYTF. CDR3 nucleotides: TGTGCCAGCAGTCCGTCCAGGGCTAATGGCTACACCTTC.

The CDR3 loop reads CASSQGGSYGYTF. Here the CDR3 DNA reads TGCGCCAGCAGCCAAGGGGGCAGCTATGGCTACACCTTC. The genes are TRBV4-3 and TRBJ1-2, with a possible D match to TRBD1 (5 bases). The CDR3 has 13 amino acids. Trimming shortened V by 1 base and J by 4 bases, and 7 bases separated the two germline ends. Per the germline V gene, CDR1 is LGHNA and CDR2 is YSLEER.

This sequence joins TRBV4-2 and TRBJ1-5; D is undetermined. Germline V gene data show CDR1 as LGHNA and CDR2 as YNFKEQ. This CDR3 contains 17 residues. Trimming removed 0 bases at V and 7 bases at J, with 19 bases between. As DNA, the CDR3 is TGTGCCAGCAGCCAAGATGTTAGAAGGGTGGGAGGGCAGCCCCAGCATTTT. Amino acids: CASSQDVRRVGGQPQHF.

The chain recombines TRBV19 with TRBJ2-5; weak D call: TRBD2 (5 bases). Per germline, CDR1 LNHDA and CDR2 SQIVND (reference sequence). The CDR3 spans 13 residues. The ends were cut back, 4 bases at V and 3 bases at J, with 9 bases in the middle. DNA for the CDR3: TGTGCCAGTAGTACGACGGGGAAAGAGACCCAGTACTTC. This codes for CASSTTGKETQYF.

The chain joins TRBV4-3 to TRBJ2-1; 7 nucleotides line up with TRBD2. Looked up from germline, CDR1 is LGHNA and CDR2 is YSLEER. V was clipped by 4 bases and J by 6 bases; unmatched bases: 9. This CDR3 is 15 amino acids long. The CDR3 protein is CASSPIAGEGNEQFF. CDR3 coding DNA: TGCGCCAGCAGCCCCATCGCGGGAGAGGGCAATGAGCAGTTCTTC.

CDR3 DNA: TGTGCCTGGAGTGCACTTCCCGGACAGACCGCCCCCTACGAGCAGTACTTC. This encodes CAWSALPGQTAPYEQYF. The rearrangement links TRBV30 to TRBJ2-7; D perhaps matches TRBD1 (6 bases). The germline V gene encodes CDR1 GTSNPN and CDR2 SVGIG (reference sequence). Trimming took off 1 base at V and 2 bases at J, with 21 bases between the two ends. CDR3 length equals 17 residues.

This clone was seen a single time. The chain has TRBV5-1 and TRBJ1-3; D uncertain. The germline CDR1 and CDR2 sequences are SGHRS and YFSETQ. V lost 1 base and J 2 bases, leaving 10 bases between the germline ends. The CDR3 sequence is 15 residues long. CDR3 protein: CASSLSGLTGNTIYF. The CDR3 nucleotides are TGCGCCAGCAGCTTGTCCGGGTTGACTGGAAACACCATATATTTT.

The chain uses TRBV9 and TRBJ1-3, with D possibly TRBD1 on 6 matching bases. CDR1 is SGDLS, CDR2 YYNGEE, per germline. The ends were cut back, 4 bases at V and 4 bases at J, with 15 bases in the middle. There are 15 residues in the CDR3. CDR3 in amino acids: CASSRTTGWGNTIYF. CDR3 nucleotide sequence: TGTGCCAGCAGCCGAACAACAGGGTGGGGAAACACCATATATTTT.

A few counts support this clone. CDR3 region: CASSLTGGGTEAFF. CDR3 DNA: TGCGCCAGCAGCTTGACAGGGGGAGGCACTGAAGCTTTCTTT. The J gene is TRBJ1-1, the V gene TRBV5-1, with TRBD1 matching 8 bases. V lost 1 base to trimming and J lost 4 bases; unmatched junction nucleotides: 3. The CDR3 is 14 amino acids. Germline V lookup: CDR1 SGHRS, CDR2 YFSETQ.

The CDR3 DNA is TGTGCCAGCAGCTTAGATGGCGGGGGGCCGCGGTTCTTC. Its protein is CASSLDGGGPRFF. V is TRBV7-2 and J is TRBJ2-1; 8 nucleotides align to TRBD2. The CDR3 has 13 amino acids. Looked up from germline, CDR1 is SGHTA and CDR2 is FQGNSA. V lost 1 base, J lost 15 bases, and 8 bases stayed unmatched. The full variable domain, in which reference TRBV7-2 and TRBJ2-1 provide the parts outside the CDR3, is GAGVSQSPSNKVTEKGKDVELRCDPISGHTALYWYRQSLGQGLEFLIYFQGNSAPDKSGLPSDRFSAERTGGSVSTLTIQRTQQEDSAVYLCASSLDGGGPRFFGPGTRLTVL.

The chain couples TRBV10-3 to TRBJ2-7; perhaps TRBD1 as D (5 bases). Trimming removed 2 bases from V and 4 bases from J, with 6 bases in between. This CDR3 contains 12 residues. The germline V gene encodes CDR1 ENHRY and CDR2 SYGVKD. The CDR3 sequence: CAISETGYEQYF. Here the CDR3 DNA reads TGTGCCATCAGTGAGACAGGTTACGAGCAGTACTTC.